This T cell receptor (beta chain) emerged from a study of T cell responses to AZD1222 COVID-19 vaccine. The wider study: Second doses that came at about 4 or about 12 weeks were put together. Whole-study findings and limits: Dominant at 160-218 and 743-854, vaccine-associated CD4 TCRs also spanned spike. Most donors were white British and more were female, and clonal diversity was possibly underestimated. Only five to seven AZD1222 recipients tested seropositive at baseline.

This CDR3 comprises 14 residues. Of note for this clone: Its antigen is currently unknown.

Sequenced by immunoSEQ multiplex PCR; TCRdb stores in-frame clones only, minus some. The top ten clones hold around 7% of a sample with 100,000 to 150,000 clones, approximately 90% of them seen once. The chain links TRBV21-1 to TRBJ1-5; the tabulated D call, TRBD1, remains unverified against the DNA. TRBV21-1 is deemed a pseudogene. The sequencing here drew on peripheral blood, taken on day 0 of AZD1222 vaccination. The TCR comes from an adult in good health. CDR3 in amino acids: CARGTGVSNQPQHF. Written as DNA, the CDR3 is TGTGCCAGAGGGACAGGGGTTAGCAATCAGCCCCAGCATTTT.